One sample yielded the 26 T cell receptor beta chains listed below, sequenced in a study of T-cell memory formation after mild COVID-19. In TCRdb, the 5' RACE reads were re-called with MiXCR into one record per CDR3 protein. Here the sample spans 250,000 to 400,000 distinct CDR3 sequences, 13% to 15% being singletons. The sequenced sample was PBMCs or a T cell subset sorted from them (not recorded which). The receptors were gathered from a man between 18 and 35 years old who had mild COVID-19 (a few samples of this study predate the infection). Cell type and time point are not known.

This clonotype was detected many times. The V and J genes are TRBV12-3 or TRBV12-4 and TRBJ1-1, with D possibly being TRBD1 (6 bases). This CDR3 region has 13 residues. Trimming shortened V by 1 base and J by 5 bases, and 8 bases separated the two germline ends. CDR3 loop: CASSLVQGTEAFF. As DNA, the CDR3 is TGTGCCAGCAGTTTAGTCCAGGGGACTGAAGCTTTCTTT.

In its sample, this clonotype was seen a few times. The V gene is TRBV10-3, the J gene TRBJ1-2, with D unresolved. The CDR3 extends over 17 amino acids. In germline, CDR1 is ENHRY, CDR2 SYGVKD. V was cut by 0 bases and J by 0 bases, with 14 bases left in between. The CDR3 DNA reads TGTGCCATCAGTGAGTCTCGCAGGTCAAAAACTAACTATGGCTACACCTTC. Residues: CAISESRRSKTNYGYTF.

The V call is TRBV2, the J call TRBJ2-5; D ambiguous. Trimming took 6 bases from V and 5 from J, leaving 16 bases between them. The germline V gene encodes CDR1 SNHLY and CDR2 FYNNEI. The length of the CDR3 is 14 residues. The CDR3 nucleotides are TGTGCCAGCAGCGTTGGTCGCCTGGGGGAGACCCAGTACTTC. It specifies CASSVGRLGETQYF.

V gene TRBV13 combines with J gene TRBJ1-4; D is ambiguous. Trimming cost V 2 bases and J 5 bases, with 12 bases left between them. Per the germline V gene, CDR1 is PRHDT and CDR2 is FYEKMQ (reference sequence). This CDR3 comprises 15 residues. The chain's CDR3 is CASSLKGRLNEKLFF. CDR3 nucleotide sequence: TGTGCCAGCAGCTTAAAGGGCCGGCTGAATGAAAAACTGTTTTTT.

V is TRBV11-2 and J is TRBJ2-2, with D perhaps TRBD2 (5 bases). Germline loops: CDR1 SGHAT, CDR2 FQNNGV. This CDR3 is 15 amino acids long. V was cut by 3 bases and J by 4 bases, with 12 bases left in between. The DNA for the CDR3 is TGTGCCAGCAGCTTGACTATCGGGTCCACCGGGGAGCTGTTTTTT. Its translation is CASSLTIGSTGELFF.

The rearrangement links TRBV20-1 to TRBJ2-2, with 10 bases lining up with TRBD1. This CDR3 spans 15 amino acids. V lost 4 bases and J lost 6; bases outside the gene matches: 8. Germline loops: CDR1 DFQATT, CDR2 SNEGSKA (reference sequence). CDR3 sequence (DNA): TGCAGTGCTACCAGACAGGGGGCGTTTTCCGGGGAGCTGTTTTTT. Residues: CSATRQGAFSGELFF.

The chain has TRBV6-5 and TRBJ2-3; 8 bases are shared with TRBD2. Germline V gene lookup returns CDR1 MNHEY and CDR2 SVGAGI. V lost 1 base, J lost 6 bases, and 6 bases stayed unmatched. The CDR3 has 15 amino acids. CDR3 protein: CASSYYRGGSDTQYF. The CDR3, as DNA: TGTGCCAGCAGTTACTACCGGGGGGGCTCTGATACGCAGTATTTT.

This clonotype has a handful of counts. This chain links TRBV29-1 with TRBJ2-4; D possibly corresponds to TRBD1 (6 bases). The CDR3 is 14 residues long. Trimming shortened V by 1 base and J by 0 bases, and 7 bases separated the two germline ends. Germline V lookup: CDR1 SQVTM, CDR2 ANQGSEA. The CDR3 reads CSVEAGVAKNIQYF. CDR3 DNA sequence: TGCAGCGTTGAAGCAGGGGTAGCCAAAAACATTCAGTACTTC. Combining the CDR3 with reference TRBV29-1 and TRBJ2-4 gives the whole variable domain SAVISQKPSRDICQRGTSLTIQCQVDSQVTMMFWYRQQPGQSLTLIATANQGSEATYESGFVIDKFPISRPNLTFSTLTVSNMSPEDSSIYLCSVEAGVAKNIQYFGAGTRLSVL.

The genes are TRBV7-3 and TRBJ2-5; TRBD1 aligns across 8 bases. With 5 bases clipped from V and 3 bases from J, the junction kept 2 bases outside the gene matches. There are 13 residues in the CDR3. Germline V gene sequence: CDR1 SGHTA, CDR2 FQGTGA. CDR3 region: CASSTTGEETQYF. CDR3 in DNA: TGTGCCAGCAGCACGACAGGGGAAGAGACCCAGTACTTC.

This clonotype was seen at least ten times. V and J are TRBV5-1 and TRBJ2-3; the D gene could be TRBD1 or TRBD2 (6 bases each). V was clipped by 4 bases and J by 3 bases, with 15 bases between them. Germline-derived CDR1 and CDR2 are SGHRS and YFSETQ. The CDR3 contains 15 residues. The DNA for the CDR3 is TGCGCCAGCAGCCCGCAGGGGAGGTGGACAGATACGCAGTATTTT. This gives the protein CASSPQGRWTDTQYF.

The table lists this clonotype with a few counts. The gene calls are TRBV11-2 and TRBJ2-3, with D possibly being TRBD1 (6 bases). Germline CDR1 SGHAT, CDR2 FQNNGV. The V end lost 1 base, the J end lost 4 bases, and 9 bases lay between the germline ends. CDR3 length: 14 amino acids. The CDR3, as DNA: TGTGCCAGCAGCTTAGTTGCAGGGGCAGATACGCAGTATTTT. This translates into CASSLVAGADTQYF.

This clonotype has more than one count but fewer than ten. The V gene is TRBV27, the J gene TRBJ1-5; D remains ambiguous. V was shortened by 0 bases and J by 0 bases, with 18 bases between the two germline ends. The CDR3 is 19 amino acids. Germline CDR1 is MNHEY and CDR2 is SMNVEV (reference sequence). The CDR3 sequence is CASSLSTVTPGRSNQPQHF. The CDR3 DNA is TGTGCCAGCAGTTTATCCACAGTGACTCCCGGGCGTAGCAATCAGCCCCAGCATTTT.

This clonotype was counted a few times. The chain recombines TRBV12-3 or TRBV12-4 with TRBJ2-1, with 12 bases aligning to TRBD2. This CDR3 region has 16 residues. J was trimmed by 7 bases and V by 6 bases; bases with no gene match: 10. The CDR3 region has the DNA TGTGCCAGCAGACCCGCCGGGACTAGCGGGTCTAATGAGCAGTTCTTC. This translates into CASRPAGTSGSNEQFF.

This clonotype turned up a few times. The genes are TRBV7-2 and TRBJ2-2, with 12 bases fitting TRBD2. The CDR3 totals 17 residues. With V trimmed by 5 bases and J by 1 base, 5 bases remained unmatched. CDR1 is SGHTA and CDR2 is FQGNSA in the germline V gene. CDR3 DNA: TGTGCCAGCAGCAGTACTAGCGGGGGGAAGAACACCGGGGAGCTGTTTTTT. This sequence encodes CASSSTSGGKNTGELFF. Based on the CDR3 plus reference TRBV7-2 and TRBJ2-2, the full variable domain is GAGVSQSPSNKVTEKGKDVELRCDPISGHTALYWYRQSLGQGLEFLIYFQGNSAPDKSGLPSDRFSAERTGGSVSTLTIQRTQQEDSAVYLCASSSTSGGKNTGELFFGEGSRLTVL.

The chain combines TRBV4-1 with TRBJ2-1; 10 nucleotides match TRBD1. The junction had 6 bases not matched to a gene; V was cut back by 0 bases and J by 7 bases. Germline CDR1 MGHRA, CDR2 YSYEKL. The CDR3 sequence is 16 residues long. CDR3 in amino acids: CASSQERQGALNEQFF. Written as DNA, the CDR3 is TGCGCCAGCAGCCAAGAACGACAGGGGGCTCTTAATGAGCAGTTCTTC.

This clonotype was picked up a small number of times. The chain links TRBV7-9 to TRBJ2-5, with D possibly matching TRBD1 (6 bases). The germline V and J ends were trimmed by 5 bases and 5 bases, with 18 bases remaining between them. Germline V gene lookup returns CDR1 SEHNR and CDR2 FQNEAQ (reference sequence). The CDR3 consists of 15 residues. The CDR3 DNA is TGTGCCAGCAGCAGGAACAGGGTTGGTGGTGAGACCCAGTACTTC. Encoded protein: CASSRNRVGGETQYF.

This clonotype was recorded a few times. The chain uses TRBV18 and TRBJ2-5; D may match TRBD1 or TRBD2 (7 bases each). This CDR3 contains 15 residues. The germline V and J ends were trimmed by 6 bases and 5 bases, with 19 bases remaining between them. Germline V CDR1 and CDR2: KGHSH, LQKENI. CDR3 sequence (DNA): TGTGCCAGCTCTCCGAGGCCAGGGGGGGCCGAGACCCAGTACTTC. It codes for CASSPRPGGAETQYF.

The chain combines TRBV27 with TRBJ2-3; TRBD1 agrees at 8 bases. Germline values: CDR1 MNHEY, CDR2 SMNVEV (reference sequence). The CDR3 sequence is 15 residues long. V lost 6 bases, J lost 3 bases, and 8 bases stayed unmatched. CDR3 amino acids: CASREWTGRTDTQYF. In DNA form, the CDR3 reads TGTGCCAGCAGAGAATGGACAGGGCGGACAGATACGCAGTATTTT.

The rearrangement links TRBV29-1 to TRBJ1-1, with a weak D call TRBD1 (5 bases). Germline V gene data show CDR1 as SQVTM and CDR2 as ANQGSEA. The V and J ends lost 5 bases and 0 bases respectively, with 10 bases between them. This CDR3 is 13 amino acids long. The CDR3 sequence: CSVSGGMNTEAFF. The CDR3, as DNA: TGCAGCGTTTCGGGGGGAATGAACACTGAAGCTTTCTTT.

This clonotype came up a few times. The genes are TRBV5-1 and TRBJ2-3; 16 bases map to TRBD2. Germline values: CDR1 SGHRS, CDR2 YFSETQ. V lost 4 bases, J lost 5 bases, and 7 bases stayed unmatched. The length of the CDR3 is 17 residues. The CDR3 region has the DNA TGCGCCAGCAGCCCAGGGACTAGCGGGGGGGCCGTAGATACGCAGTATTTT. Residues: CASSPGTSGGAVDTQYF.

The chain is built from TRBV6-6 and TRBJ2-7; perhaps TRBD2 as D (6 bases). Trimming took 0 bases from V and 2 from J, leaving 11 bases between them. The CDR3 spans 15 residues. Germline values: CDR1 MNHNY, CDR2 SVGAGI (reference sequence). The CDR3 protein is CASSYSGGEPYEQYF. The CDR3 nucleotides are TGTGCCAGCAGTTACTCGGGCGGGGAGCCCTACGAGCAGTACTTC.

Many counts were recorded for this clonotype. At one end, the junction sequence differs from germline, possibly due to a read error. This sequence joins TRBV7-2 and TRBJ2-5; TRBD2 aligns across 10 bases. This CDR3 has 16 residues. The V gene's germline CDR1 is SGHTA and CDR2 FQGNSA. CDR3 sequence (DNA): TGTGCCAGCAGCTCGGTTGGGGAGGTAGCGGGGGGCTATCGCGCGTTC. This gives the protein CASSSVGEVAGGYRAF.

This clonotype was observed a handful of times. The V gene is TRBV12-5, the J gene TRBJ1-5; D perhaps matches TRBD1 (5 bases). The CDR3 spans 16 residues. With 1 base removed from V and 3 bases from J, the gap between germline ends came to 13 bases. CDR1 is LGHNT and CDR2 is FRNRAP in the germline V gene. CDR3 in amino acids: CASGLGTPGHNQPQHF. In nucleotides, the CDR3 is TGTGCTAGTGGTTTGGGTACTCCAGGGCACAATCAGCCCCAGCATTTT.

The chain employs TRBV2 and TRBJ1-4; 9 bases agree with TRBD1. Germline V lookup: CDR1 SNHLY, CDR2 FYNNEI. V shed 7 bases and J 5 bases; nucleotides not matched to a gene: 2. This CDR3 is built from 13 residues. The CDR3: CASKGTGNEKLFF. CDR3 nucleotides: TGTGCCAGCAAAGGGACAGGGAATGAAAAACTGTTTTTT. Complete variable domain (other parts from reference TRBV2 and TRBJ1-4): EPEVTQTPSHQVTQMGQEVILRCVPISNHLYFYWYRQILGQKVEFLVSFYNNEISEKSEIFDDQFSVERPDGSNFTLKIRSTKLEDSAMYFCASKGTGNEKLFFGSGTQLSVL.

This clonotype has a handful of counts. The gene calls are TRBV10-3 and TRBJ2-7; tentative D call: TRBD1 (5 bases). The V and J ends lost 6 bases and 3 bases respectively, with 12 bases between them. Germline CDR1 and CDR2: ENHRY and SYGVKD. The CDR3 length is 13 residues. The CDR3 is CAIRGVGDYEQYF. CDR3 in DNA: TGTGCCATCAGGGGCGTAGGGGACTACGAGCAGTACTTC.

This clonotype was detected only a few times. The CDR3 nucleotides are TGTGCCAGCAGTTTTGTGGGCCAGGGGGCCGAGGAGACCCAGTACTTC. Its protein product is CASSFVGQGAEETQYF. The V call is TRBV28, the J call TRBJ2-5; 8 positions match TRBD1. The V gene end was trimmed by 3 bases and the J gene end by 5 bases; junction bases not matched to a gene: 11. Germline-derived CDR1 and CDR2 are MDHEN and SYDVKM. CDR3 length: 16 amino acids.